The clone carrying this T cell receptor beta chain was found once. This entry comes from a study of follicular helper T cells after annual influenza vaccination. As for time point: 2015-2016 season, pre-vaccination. Sorted blood CD4 subsets were sequenced before and after adults received seasonal inactivated influenza vaccine. The table came from immunoSEQ multiplex PCR; TCRdb's copy has only in-frame clones and leaves some out. The table lists some 14,000 clones, 78% of them singletons. CDR3 length: 15 residues. Germline loops: CDR1 LNHDA, CDR2 SQIVND (reference sequence). Between the trimmed V and J ends, which lost 0 bases and 0 bases, there was a span of 6 bases.

This chain links TRBV19 with TRBJ2-1, with D uncertain. The receptor's source is an adult who received the influenza vaccine. The input for sequencing was CXCR5- memory CD4+ T cells sorted from blood, taken on the day of influenza vaccination. CDR3 sequence: CASSIDGSSYNEQFF. DNA of the CDR3: TGTGCCAGTAGTATAGACGGAAGCTCCTACAATGAGCAGTTCTTC.